This note documents a single T cell receptor (beta chain) sequence. Other DNA sequences in this sample translate to the same CDR3. This entry comes from a study of blood T cell repertoires in COVID-19. The overall study: Sites in the United States, Italy and Spain provided acute and convalescent COVID-19 samples. Sources were T cells, B-cell-depleted T cells, or PBMCs; the material itself was cDNA or gDNA.

TCRdb's table, derived via immunoSEQ multiplex PCR, lists solely in-frame clones and lacks some. Here the sample spans 55,000 to 80,000 clones, around 87% being singletons. Germline values: CDR1 SQVTM, CDR2 ANQGSEA. The CDR3 totals 12 residues. Losses at the gene ends were 4 bases for V and 2 bases for J; bases not matched to a gene: 1. This chain uses TRBV29-1 with TRBJ1-1, with TRBD1 identical over 7 bases. The origin of this receptor is a human donor in a cohort sampled during active COVID-19. Sequences were obtained from peripheral blood. CDR3: CSVGQGNTEAFF. CDR3 in DNA: TGCAGCGTTGGACAGGGTAACACTGAAGCTTTCTTT. The full variable domain, in which reference TRBV29-1 and TRBJ1-1 provide the parts outside the CDR3, is SAVISQKPSRDICQRGTSLTIQCQVDSQVTMMFWYRQQPGQSLTLIATANQGSEATYESGFVIDKFPISRPNLTFSTLTVSNMSPEDSSIYLCSVGQGNTEAFFGQGTRLTVV.